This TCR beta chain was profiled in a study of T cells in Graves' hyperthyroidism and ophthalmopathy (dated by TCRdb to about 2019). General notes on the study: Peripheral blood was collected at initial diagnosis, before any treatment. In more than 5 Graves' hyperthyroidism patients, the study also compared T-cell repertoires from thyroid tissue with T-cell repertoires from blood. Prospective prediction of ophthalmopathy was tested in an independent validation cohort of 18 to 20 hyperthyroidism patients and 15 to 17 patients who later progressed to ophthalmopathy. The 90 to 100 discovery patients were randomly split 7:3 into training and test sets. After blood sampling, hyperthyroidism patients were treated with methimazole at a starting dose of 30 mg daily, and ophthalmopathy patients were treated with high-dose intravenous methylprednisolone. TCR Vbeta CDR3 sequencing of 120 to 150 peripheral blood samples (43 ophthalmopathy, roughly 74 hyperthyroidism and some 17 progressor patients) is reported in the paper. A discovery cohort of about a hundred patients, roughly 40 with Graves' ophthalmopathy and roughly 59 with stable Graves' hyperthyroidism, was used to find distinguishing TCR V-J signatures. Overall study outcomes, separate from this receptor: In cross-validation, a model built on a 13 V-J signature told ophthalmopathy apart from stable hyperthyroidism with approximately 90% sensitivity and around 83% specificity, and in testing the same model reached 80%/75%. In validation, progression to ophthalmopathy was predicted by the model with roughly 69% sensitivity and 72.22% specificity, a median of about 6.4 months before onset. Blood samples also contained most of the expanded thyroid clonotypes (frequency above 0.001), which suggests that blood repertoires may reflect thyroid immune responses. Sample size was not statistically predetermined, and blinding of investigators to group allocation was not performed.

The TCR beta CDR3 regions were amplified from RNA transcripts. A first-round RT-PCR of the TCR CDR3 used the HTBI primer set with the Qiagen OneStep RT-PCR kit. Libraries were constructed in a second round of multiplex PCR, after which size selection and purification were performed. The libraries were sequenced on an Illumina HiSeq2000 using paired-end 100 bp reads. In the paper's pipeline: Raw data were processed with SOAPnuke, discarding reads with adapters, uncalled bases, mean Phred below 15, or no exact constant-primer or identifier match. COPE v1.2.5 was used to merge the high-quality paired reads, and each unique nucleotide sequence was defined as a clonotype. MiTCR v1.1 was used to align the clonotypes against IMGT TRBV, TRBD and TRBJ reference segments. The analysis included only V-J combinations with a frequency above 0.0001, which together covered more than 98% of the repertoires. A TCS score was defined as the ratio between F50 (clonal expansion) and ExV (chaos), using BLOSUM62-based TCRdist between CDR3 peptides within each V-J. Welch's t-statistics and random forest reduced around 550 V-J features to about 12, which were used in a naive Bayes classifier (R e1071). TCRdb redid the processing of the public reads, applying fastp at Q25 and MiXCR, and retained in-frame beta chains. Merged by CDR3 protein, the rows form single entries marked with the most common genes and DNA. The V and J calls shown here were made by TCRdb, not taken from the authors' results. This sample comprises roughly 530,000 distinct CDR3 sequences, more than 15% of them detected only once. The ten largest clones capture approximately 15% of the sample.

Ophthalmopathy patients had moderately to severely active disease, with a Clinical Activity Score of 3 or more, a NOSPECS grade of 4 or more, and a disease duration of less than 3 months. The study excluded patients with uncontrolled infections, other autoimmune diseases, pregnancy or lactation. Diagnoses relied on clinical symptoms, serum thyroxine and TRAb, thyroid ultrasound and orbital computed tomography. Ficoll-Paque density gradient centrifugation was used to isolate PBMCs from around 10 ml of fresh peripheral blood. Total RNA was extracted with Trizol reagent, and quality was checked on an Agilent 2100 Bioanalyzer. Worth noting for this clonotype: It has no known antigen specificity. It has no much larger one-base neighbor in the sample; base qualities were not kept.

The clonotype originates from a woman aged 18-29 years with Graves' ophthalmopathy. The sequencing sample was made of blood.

Here is the DNA: TGTGCCAGCAGCCCAGTGGGGGACAGGGTAGGCAATGAGCAGTTCTTC. The resulting protein is CASSPVGDRVGNEQFF. The V gene is TRBV6-2 or TRBV6-3 and the J gene is TRBJ2-1, with 9 bases aligning to TRBD1. The germline V gene sets CDR1 to MNHEY and CDR2 to SVGEGT. The CDR3 spans 16 residues, from the cysteine through the phenylalanine. Only the CDR3 DNA is retained, 48 bases long and in frame from the first base. V is trimmed back by 6 bases and J by 6 bases, and the junction contains 12 bases that no gene match accounts for.